Sequencing of this T cell receptor (beta chain) was carried out in a study of cytomegalovirus exposure and HLA in healthy donors. It was healthy bone marrow donors who served as donors. For this clone: Its matching antigen is unknown.

In germline, CDR1 is SGHNT, CDR2 YYREEE (reference sequence). This CDR3 spans 16 amino acids. Trimming removed 4 bases at V and 4 bases at J, with 21 bases between. Study-level findings and limits: In vitro assays verified that a few CMV-associated chains recognized CMV antigens specifically. Of the V segments, some could not be distinguished, including TRBV6-2 and TRBV6-3, and were excluded. Later analysis identified 17,000 or so TCR beta sequences associated with HLA alleles, using a false discovery rate threshold of 0.05.

The PCR had 60 Vbeta and 13 Jbeta primers. Produced via immunoSEQ multiplex PCR; TCRdb's table is partial and in-frame only. This table has around 180,000 clones, about 80% appearing once. The sample consisted of PBMCs. The clonotype originates from a man aged 30 to 39 in good health and CMV-seropositive. The rearrangement links TRBV5-4 to TRBJ2-7, with D possibly being TRBD2 (6 bases). The CDR3 nucleotides read TGTGCCAGCAGCAAAGGGAACCGGGACTTAGGGTACGAGCAGTACTTC. Protein: CASSKGNRDLGYEQYF.